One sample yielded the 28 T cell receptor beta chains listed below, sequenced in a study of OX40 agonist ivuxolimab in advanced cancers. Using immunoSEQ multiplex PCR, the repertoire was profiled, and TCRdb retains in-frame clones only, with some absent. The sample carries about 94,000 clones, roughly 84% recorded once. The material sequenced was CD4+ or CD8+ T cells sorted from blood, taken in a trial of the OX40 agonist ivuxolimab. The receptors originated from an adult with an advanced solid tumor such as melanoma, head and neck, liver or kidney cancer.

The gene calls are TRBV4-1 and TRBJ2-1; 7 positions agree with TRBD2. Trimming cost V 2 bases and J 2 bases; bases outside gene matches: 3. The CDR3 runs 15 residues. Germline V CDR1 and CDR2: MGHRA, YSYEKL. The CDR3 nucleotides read TGCGCCAGCAGCCAAACGAGCGGGGCCTACAATGAGCAGTTCTTC. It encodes CASSQTSGAYNEQFF.

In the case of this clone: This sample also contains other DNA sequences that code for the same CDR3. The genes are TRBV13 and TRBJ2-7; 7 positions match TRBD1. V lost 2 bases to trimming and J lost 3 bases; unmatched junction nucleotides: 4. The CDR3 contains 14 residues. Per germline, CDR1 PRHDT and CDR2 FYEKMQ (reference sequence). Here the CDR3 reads CASSLPGQNYEQYF. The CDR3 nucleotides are TGTGCCAGCAGCTTACCGGGACAGAACTACGAGCAGTACTTC.

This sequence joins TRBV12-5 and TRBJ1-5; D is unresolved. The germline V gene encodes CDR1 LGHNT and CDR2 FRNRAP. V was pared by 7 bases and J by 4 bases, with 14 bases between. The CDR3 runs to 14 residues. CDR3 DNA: TGTGCTAGTGCCACGGTAGCGCTTAATCAGCCCCAGCATTTT. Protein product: CASATVALNQPQHF.

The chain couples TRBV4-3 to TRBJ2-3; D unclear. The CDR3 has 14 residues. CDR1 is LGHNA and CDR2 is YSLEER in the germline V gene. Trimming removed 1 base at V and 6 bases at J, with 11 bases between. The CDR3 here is CASSQARPDDTQYF. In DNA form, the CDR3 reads TGCGCCAGCAGCCAAGCTAGGCCCGATGATACGCAGTATTTT.

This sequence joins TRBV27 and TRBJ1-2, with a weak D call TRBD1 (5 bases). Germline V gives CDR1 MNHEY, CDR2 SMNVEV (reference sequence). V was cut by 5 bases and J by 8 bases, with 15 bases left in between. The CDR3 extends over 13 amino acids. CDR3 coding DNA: TGTGCCAGCAGTAGGGGACTAATTTACGGCTACACCTTC. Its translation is CASSRGLIYGYTF.

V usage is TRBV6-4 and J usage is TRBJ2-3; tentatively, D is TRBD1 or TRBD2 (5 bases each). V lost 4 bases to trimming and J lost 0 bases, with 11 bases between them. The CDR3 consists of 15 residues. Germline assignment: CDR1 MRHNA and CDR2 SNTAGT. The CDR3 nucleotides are TGTGCCAGCAGTGCGAGGGACGGCAGCACAGATACGCAGTATTTT. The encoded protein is CASSARDGSTDTQYF.

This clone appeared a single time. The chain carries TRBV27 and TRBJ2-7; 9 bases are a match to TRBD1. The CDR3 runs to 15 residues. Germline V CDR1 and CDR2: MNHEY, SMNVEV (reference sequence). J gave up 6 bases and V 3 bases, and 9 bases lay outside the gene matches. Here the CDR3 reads CASSFLVGQGGEQYF. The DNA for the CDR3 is TGTGCCAGCAGTTTCCTGGTGGGACAGGGCGGCGAGCAGTACTTC.

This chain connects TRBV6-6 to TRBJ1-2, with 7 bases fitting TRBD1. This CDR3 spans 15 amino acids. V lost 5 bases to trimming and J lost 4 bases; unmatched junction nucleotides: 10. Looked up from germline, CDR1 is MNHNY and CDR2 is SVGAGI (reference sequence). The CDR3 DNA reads TGTGCCAGCAGTCATTCGACAGGGAGGGGCTATGGCTACACCTTC. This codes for CASSHSTGRGYGYTF.

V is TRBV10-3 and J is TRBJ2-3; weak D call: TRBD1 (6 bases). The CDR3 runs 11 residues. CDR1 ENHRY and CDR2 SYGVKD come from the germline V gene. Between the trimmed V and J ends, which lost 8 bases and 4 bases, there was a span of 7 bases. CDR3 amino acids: CAIRQADTQYF. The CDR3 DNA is TGTGCCATCCGACAGGCAGATACGCAGTATTTT.

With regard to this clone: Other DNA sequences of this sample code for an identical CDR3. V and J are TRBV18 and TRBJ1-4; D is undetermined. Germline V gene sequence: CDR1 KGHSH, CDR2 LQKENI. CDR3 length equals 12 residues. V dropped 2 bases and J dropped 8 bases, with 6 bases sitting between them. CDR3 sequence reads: CASSPGGEKLFF. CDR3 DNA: TGTGCCAGCTCACCAGGAGGGGAAAAACTGTTTTTT.

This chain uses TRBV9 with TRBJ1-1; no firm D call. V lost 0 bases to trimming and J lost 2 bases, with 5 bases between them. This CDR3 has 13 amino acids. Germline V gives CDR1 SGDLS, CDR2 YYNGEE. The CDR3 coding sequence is TGTGCCAGCAGCGTAGCAGTTAACACTGAAGCTTTCTTT. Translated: CASSVAVNTEAFF.

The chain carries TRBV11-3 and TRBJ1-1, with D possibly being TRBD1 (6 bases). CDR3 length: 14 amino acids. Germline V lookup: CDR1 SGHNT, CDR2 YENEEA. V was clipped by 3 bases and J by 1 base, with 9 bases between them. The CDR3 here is CASSLGRGNTEAFF. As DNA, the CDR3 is TGTGCCAGCAGCTTGGGCAGGGGGAACACTGAAGCTTTCTTT. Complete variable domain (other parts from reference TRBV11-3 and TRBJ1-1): EAGVVQSPRYKIIEKKQPVAFWCNPISGHNTLYWYLQNLGQGPELLIRYENEEAVDDSQLPKDRFSAERLKGVDSTLKIQPAELGDSAVYLCASSLGRGNTEAFFGQGTRLTVV.

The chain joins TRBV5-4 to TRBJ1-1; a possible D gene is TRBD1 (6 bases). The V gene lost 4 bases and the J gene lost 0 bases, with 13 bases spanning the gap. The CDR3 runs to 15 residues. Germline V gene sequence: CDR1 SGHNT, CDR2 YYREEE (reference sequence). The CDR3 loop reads CASSLGGLMNTEAFF. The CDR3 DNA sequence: TGTGCCAGCAGCCTAGGGGGGCTTATGAACACTGAAGCTTTCTTT.

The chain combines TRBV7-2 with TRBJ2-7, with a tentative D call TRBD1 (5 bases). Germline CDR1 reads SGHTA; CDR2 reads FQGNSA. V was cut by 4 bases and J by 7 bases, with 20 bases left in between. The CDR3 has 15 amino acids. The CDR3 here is CASSSDGQSLREQYF. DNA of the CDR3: TGTGCCAGCAGCTCCGATGGACAATCTCTTAGAGAGCAGTACTTC.

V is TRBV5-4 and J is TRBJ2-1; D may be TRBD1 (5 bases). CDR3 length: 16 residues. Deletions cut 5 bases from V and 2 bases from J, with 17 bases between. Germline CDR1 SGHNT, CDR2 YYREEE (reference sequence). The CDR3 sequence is CASSSTGVRAYNEQFF. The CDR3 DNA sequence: TGTGCCAGCAGTTCTACTGGGGTCAGGGCCTACAATGAGCAGTTCTTC.

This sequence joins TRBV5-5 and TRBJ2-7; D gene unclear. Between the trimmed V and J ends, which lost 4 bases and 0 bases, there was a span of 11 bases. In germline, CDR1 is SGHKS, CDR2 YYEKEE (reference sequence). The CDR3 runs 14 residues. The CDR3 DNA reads TGTGCCAGCAGCCCCGAAGAGAGCTCCTACGAGCAGTACTTC. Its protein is CASSPEESSYEQYF.

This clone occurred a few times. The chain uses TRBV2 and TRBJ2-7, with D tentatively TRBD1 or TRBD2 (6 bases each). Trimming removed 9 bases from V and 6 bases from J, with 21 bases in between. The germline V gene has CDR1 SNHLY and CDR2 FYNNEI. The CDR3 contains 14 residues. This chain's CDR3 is CASSSRGGRGEQYF. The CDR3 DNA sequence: TGTGCCAGTTCCAGCCGTGGGGGGCGGGGCGAGCAGTACTTC.

CDR3: CASNGQGSGYTEAFF. As DNA, the CDR3 is TGTGCCAGTAACGGCCAGGGTAGCGGGTACACTGAAGCTTTCTTT. The rearrangement joins TRBV19 to TRBJ1-1; the D gene is possibly TRBD1 (5 bases). V dropped 7 bases and J dropped 3 bases, with 18 bases sitting between them. CDR3 length: 15 residues. Per the germline V gene, CDR1 is LNHDA and CDR2 is SQIVND (reference sequence).

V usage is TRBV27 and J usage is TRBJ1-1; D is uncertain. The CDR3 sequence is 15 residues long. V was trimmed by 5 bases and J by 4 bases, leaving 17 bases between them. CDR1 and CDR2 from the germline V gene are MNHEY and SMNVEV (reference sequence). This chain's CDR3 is CASSRIVEWGTEAFF. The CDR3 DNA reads TGTGCCAGCAGTCGGATCGTTGAGTGGGGCACTGAAGCTTTCTTT.

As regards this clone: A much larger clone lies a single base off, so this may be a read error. The CDR3 loop reads CASSLGQNTEAFF. CDR3 nucleotide sequence: TGTGCCAGCAGCTTAGGACAGAACACTGAAGCTTTCTTT. The chain employs TRBV13 and TRBJ1-1; D uncertain. Germline lookup yields CDR1 PRHDT and CDR2 FYEKMQ (reference sequence). The CDR3 runs 13 residues. V was shortened by 0 bases and J by 1 base, with 3 bases between the two germline ends.

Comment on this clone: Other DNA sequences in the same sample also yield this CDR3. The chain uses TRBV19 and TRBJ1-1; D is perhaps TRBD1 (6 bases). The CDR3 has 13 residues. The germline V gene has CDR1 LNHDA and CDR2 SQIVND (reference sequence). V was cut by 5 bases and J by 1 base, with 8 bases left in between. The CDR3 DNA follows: TGTGCCAGTAGTCTACAGGGGAACACTGAAGCTTTCTTT. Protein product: CASSLQGNTEAFF.

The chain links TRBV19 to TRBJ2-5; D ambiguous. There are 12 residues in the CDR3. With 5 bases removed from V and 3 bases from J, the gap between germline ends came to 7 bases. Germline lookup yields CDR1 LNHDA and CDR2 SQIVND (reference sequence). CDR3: CASSQEKETQYF. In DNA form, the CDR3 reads TGTGCCAGTAGTCAGGAAAAAGAGACCCAGTACTTC.

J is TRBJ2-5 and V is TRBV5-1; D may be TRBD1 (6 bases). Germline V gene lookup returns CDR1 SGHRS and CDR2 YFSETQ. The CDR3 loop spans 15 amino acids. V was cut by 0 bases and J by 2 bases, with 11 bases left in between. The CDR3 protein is CASSLVGQGQETQYF. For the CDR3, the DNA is TGCGCCAGCAGCTTGGTTGGGCAGGGGCAAGAGACCCAGTACTTC.

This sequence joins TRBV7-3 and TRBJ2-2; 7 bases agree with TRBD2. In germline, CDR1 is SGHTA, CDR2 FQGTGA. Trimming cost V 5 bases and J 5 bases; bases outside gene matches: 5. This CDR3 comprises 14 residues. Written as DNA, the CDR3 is TGTGCCAGCAGCCAGGGCGGGGGTACCGGGGAGCTGTTTTTT. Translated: CASSQGGGTGELFF.

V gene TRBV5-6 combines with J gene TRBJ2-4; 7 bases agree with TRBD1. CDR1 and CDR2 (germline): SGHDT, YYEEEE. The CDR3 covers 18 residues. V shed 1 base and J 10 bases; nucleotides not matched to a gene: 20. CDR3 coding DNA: TGTGCCAGCAGCTTGAACAGGGGAAGTATACCCACCCTCCGGATTCAGTACTTC. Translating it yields CASSLNRGSIPTLRIQYF.

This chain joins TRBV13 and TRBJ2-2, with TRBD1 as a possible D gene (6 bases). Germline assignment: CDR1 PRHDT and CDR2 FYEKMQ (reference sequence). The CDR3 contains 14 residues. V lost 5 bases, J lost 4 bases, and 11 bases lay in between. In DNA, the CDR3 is TGTGCCAGCAGCACCGGACAGCCCACCGGGGAGCTGTTTTTT. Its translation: CASSTGQPTGELFF.

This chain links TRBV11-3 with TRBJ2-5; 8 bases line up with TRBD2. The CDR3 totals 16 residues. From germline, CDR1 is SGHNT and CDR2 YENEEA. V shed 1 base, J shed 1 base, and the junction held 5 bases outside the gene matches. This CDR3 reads CASSLGVAGGQETQYF. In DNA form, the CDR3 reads TGTGCCAGCAGCTTAGGTGTCGCGGGGGGCCAAGAGACCCAGTACTTC.

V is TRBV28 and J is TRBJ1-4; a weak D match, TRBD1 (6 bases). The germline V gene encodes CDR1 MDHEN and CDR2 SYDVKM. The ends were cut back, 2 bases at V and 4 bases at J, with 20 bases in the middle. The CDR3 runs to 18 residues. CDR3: CASSLGGAGRGYNEKLFF. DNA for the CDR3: TGTGCCAGCAGTTTAGGAGGCGCAGGGAGGGGGTATAATGAAAAACTGTTTTTT.